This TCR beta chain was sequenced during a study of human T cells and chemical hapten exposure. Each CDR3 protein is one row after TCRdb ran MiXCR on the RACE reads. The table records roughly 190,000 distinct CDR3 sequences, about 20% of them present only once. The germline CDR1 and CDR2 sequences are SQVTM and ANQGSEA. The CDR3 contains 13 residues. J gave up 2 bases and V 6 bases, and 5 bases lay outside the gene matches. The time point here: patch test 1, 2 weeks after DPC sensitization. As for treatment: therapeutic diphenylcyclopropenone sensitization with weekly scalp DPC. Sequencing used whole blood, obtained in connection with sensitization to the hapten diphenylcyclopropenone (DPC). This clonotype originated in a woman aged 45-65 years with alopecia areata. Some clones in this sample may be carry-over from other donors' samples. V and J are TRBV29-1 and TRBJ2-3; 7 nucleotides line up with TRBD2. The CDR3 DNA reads TGCAGCGTAGATAGCGGGTCCACAGATACGCAGTATTTT. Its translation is CSVDSGSTDTQYF.